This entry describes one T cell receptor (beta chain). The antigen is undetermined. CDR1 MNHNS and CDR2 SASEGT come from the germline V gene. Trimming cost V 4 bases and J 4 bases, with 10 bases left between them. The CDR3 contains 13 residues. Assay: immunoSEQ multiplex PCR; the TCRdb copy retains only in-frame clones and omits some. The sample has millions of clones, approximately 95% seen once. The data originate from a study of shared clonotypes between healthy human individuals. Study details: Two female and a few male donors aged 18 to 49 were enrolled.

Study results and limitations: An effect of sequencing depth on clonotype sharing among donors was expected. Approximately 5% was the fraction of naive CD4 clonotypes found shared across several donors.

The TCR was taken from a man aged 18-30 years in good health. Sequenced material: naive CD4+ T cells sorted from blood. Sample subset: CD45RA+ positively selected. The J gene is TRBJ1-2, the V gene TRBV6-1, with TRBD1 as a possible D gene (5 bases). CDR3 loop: CASSVPGPYGYTF. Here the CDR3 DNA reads TGTGCCAGCAGTGTTCCAGGGCCCTATGGCTACACCTTC.